The clone carrying this T cell receptor beta chain was seen a handful of times. Its antigen remains unknown. The entry originates in a study of T cell repertoires in cytomegalovirus infection. Study in general: Recently identified HLA-C-restricted CMV epitopes were among the peptides used. Signatures in public TCR beta sequences pointed to both CMV infection and matching HLA type. Study-wide points: Carriers of CMV plus the relevant HLA were identified by cumulative public TCR beta family frequency. The ex vivo response was dominated by HLA-C-restricted CMV-specific TCR beta clonotypes.

The CDR3 covers 16 residues. Per the germline V gene, CDR1 is LNHDA and CDR2 is SQIVND (reference sequence). V lost 2 bases to trimming and J lost 3 bases; unmatched junction nucleotides: 5. TCRdb reprocessed the reads via MiXCR and lists one record per CDR3 protein. The table has about 89,000 distinct CDR3 sequences, about 29% seen once; the top ten hold roughly 70%. The sequenced sample was CD8+ T cells from cultured PBMCs, obtained from culture after CMV antigen stimulation. V and J are TRBV19 and TRBJ2-7; TRBD2 matches 12 bases. The sequence came from a human donor in good health (CMV status not recorded). Some clones in this sample may be carry-over from other donors' samples. CDR3 amino acids: CASSITRLAGDYEQYF. CDR3 DNA sequence: TGTGCCAGTAGTATAACCCGACTAGCGGGGGACTACGAGCAGTACTTC.